This T cell receptor beta chain was recorded in a study of blood T cells in healthy people across ages. Study-wide results and limits: Estimated diversity that came from one million T cells was considered an underestimate.

The germline V gene has CDR1 DFQATT and CDR2 SNEGSKA (reference sequence). The CDR3 length is 11 residues. Trimming pared 3 bases from V and 10 bases from J, leaving 10 bases between. This clonotype has more than one count but fewer than ten. No antigen is known for it. Alongside a J-beta primer mix, a sample-barcoded 5' primer served in a second PCR lasting about 7 to 12 cycles. Each cDNA molecule was tagged by a template-switch adaptor with 12 random nucleotides. TCRdb re-analysed the 5' RACE reads in MiXCR, keeping a single row per CDR3 protein. Here the sample spans 700,000 or so distinct CDR3 sequences, 40% to 45% being singletons.

The TCR comes from an elderly man in good health. The sequenced material came from blood. The chain uses TRBV20-1 and TRBJ2-4; D is unclear. CDR3 nucleotides: TGCAGTGCTAGCAGAAAACAGATTCAGTACTTC. It translates to CSASRKQIQYF.